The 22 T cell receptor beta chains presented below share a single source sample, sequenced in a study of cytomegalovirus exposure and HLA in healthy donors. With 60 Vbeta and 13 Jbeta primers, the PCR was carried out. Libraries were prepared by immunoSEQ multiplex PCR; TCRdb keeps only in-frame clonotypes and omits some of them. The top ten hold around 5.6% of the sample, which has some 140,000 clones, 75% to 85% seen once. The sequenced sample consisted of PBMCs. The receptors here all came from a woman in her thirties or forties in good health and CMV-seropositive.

DNA for the CDR3: TGTGCCTGCCGGGGACAGGGCCGCAATCAGCCCCAGCATTTT. This codes for CACRGQGRNQPQHF. V usage is TRBV30 and J usage is TRBJ1-5; 9 bases fit TRBD1. The CDR3 has 14 residues. With V trimmed by 6 bases and J by 2 bases, 5 bases remained unmatched. The germline V gene has CDR1 GTSNPN and CDR2 SVGIG (reference sequence).

CDR3 nucleotides: TGTGCCAGCAGCCCCCCGGGACACCAGATCGCCTACACTGAAGCTTTCTTT. Translating gives CASSPPGHQIAYTEAFF. V usage is TRBV7-9 and J usage is TRBJ1-1; the D gene is possibly TRBD1 (6 bases). Trimming removed 5 bases at V and 3 bases at J, with 22 bases between. From germline, CDR1 is SEHNR and CDR2 FQNEAQ (reference sequence). The CDR3 has 17 amino acids.

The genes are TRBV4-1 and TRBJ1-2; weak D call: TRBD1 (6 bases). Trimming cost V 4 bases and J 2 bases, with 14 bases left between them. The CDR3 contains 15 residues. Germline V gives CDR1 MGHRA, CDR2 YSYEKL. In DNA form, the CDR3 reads TGCGCCAGCAGCCTCACTCGGACAGAGAACTATGGCTACACCTTC. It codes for CASSLTRTENYGYTF.

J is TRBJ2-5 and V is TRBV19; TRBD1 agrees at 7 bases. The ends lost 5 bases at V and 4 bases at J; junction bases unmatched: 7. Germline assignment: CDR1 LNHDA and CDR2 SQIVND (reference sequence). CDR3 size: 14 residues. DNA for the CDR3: TGTGCCAGTAGTTTCTCGACAGGGTCAGAGACCCAGTACTTC. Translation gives CASSFSTGSETQYF.

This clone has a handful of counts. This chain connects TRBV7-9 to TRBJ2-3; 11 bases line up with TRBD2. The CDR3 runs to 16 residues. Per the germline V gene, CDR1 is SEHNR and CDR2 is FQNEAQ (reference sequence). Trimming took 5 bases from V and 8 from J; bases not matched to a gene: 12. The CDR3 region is CASSPPGLADQGTQYF. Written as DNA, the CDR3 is TGTGCCAGCAGCCCGCCGGGACTAGCGGATCAGGGTACGCAGTATTTT.

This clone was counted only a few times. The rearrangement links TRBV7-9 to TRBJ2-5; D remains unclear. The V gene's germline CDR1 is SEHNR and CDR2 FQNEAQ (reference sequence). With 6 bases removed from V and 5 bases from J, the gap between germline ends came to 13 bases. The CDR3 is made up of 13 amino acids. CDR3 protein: CASRPLSAETQYF. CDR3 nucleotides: TGTGCCAGCAGACCACTTAGTGCGGAGACCCAGTACTTC. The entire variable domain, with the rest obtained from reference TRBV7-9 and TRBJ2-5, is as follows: DTGVSQNPRHKITKRGQNVTFRCDPISEHNRLYWYRQTLGQGPEFLTYFQNEAQLEKSRLLSDRFSAERPKGSFSTLEIQRTEQGDSAMYLCASRPLSAETQYFGPGTRLLVL.

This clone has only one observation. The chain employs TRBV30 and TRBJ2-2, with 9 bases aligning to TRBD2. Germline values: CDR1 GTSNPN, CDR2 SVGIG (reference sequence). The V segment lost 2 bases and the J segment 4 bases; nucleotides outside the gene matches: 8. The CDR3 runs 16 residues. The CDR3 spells CAWSPRGLAFTGELFF. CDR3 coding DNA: TGTGCCTGGAGTCCCCGGGGACTAGCATTCACCGGGGAGCTGTTTTTT. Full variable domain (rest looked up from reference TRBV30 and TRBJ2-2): SQTIHQWPATLVQPVGSPLSLECTVEGTSNPNLYWYRQAAGRGLQLLFYSVGIGQISSEVPQNLSASRPQDRQFILSSKKLLLSDSGFYLCAWSPRGLAFTGELFFGEGSRLTVL.

The CDR3 here is CASSLVQAGPYEQYF. In DNA form, the CDR3 reads TGTGCCAGCAGCTTAGTGCAGGCTGGTCCCTACGAGCAGTACTTC. The gene calls are TRBV11-2 and TRBJ2-7; D remains ambiguous. This CDR3 region has 15 residues. Germline V lookup: CDR1 SGHAT, CDR2 FQNNGV. Trimming removed 1 base at V and 2 bases at J, with 12 bases between.

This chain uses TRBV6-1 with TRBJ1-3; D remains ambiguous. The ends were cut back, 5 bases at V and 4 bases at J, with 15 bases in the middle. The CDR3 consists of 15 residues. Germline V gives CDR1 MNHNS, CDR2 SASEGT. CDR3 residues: CASSSSTSPGNTIYF. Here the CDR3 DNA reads TGTGCCAGCAGTTCTTCTACTTCTCCAGGAAACACCATATATTTT.

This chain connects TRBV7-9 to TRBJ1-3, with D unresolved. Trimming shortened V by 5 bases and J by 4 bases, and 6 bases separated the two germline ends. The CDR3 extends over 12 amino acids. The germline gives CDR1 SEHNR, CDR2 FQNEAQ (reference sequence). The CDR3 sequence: CASSLTGNTIYF. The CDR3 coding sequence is TGTGCCAGCAGCCTGACAGGAAACACCATATATTTT.

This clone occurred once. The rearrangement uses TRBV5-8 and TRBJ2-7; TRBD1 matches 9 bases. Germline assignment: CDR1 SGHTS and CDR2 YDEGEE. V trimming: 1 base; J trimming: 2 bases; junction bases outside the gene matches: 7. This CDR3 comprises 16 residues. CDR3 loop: CASSLRAGQGPYEQYF. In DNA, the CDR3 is TGTGCCAGCAGCTTGCGGGCGGGACAGGGTCCCTACGAGCAGTACTTC.

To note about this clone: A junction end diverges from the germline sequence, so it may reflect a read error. The CDR3 sequence is CAWSIGQGNGKLFF. CDR3 DNA: TGTGCCTGGAGTATCGGACAGGGTAATGGAAAACTGTTTTTT. The chain combines TRBV30 with TRBJ1-4, with 8 bases that match TRBD1. Germline CDR1 GTSNPN, CDR2 SVGIG (reference sequence). This CDR3 spans 14 amino acids.

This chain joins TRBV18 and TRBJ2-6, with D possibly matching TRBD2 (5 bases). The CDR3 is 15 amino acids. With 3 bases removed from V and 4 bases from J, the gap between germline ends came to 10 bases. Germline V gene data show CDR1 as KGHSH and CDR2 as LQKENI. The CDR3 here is CASSPRTGGANVLTF. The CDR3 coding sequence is TGTGCCAGCTCACCGAGGACGGGAGGGGCCAACGTCCTGACTTTC.

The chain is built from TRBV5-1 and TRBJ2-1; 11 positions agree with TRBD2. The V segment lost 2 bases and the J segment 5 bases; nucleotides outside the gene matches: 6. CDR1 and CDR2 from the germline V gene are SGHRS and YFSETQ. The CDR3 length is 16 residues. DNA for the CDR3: TGCGCCAGCAGCTTACCGGGACTAGCGGCACACAATGAGCAGTTCTTC. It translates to CASSLPGLAAHNEQFF.

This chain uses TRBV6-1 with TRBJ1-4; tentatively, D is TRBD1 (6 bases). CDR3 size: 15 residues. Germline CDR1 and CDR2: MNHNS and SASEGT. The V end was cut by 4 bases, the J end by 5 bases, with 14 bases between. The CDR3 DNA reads TGTGCCAGCAGTGCGCTACTTACAGGGAATGAAAAACTGTTTTTT. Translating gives CASSALLTGNEKLFF.

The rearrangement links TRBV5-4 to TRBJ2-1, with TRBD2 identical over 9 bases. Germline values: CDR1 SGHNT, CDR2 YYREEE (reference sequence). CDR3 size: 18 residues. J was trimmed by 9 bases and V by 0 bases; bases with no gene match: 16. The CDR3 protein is CASSLARVSGSGLGEQFF. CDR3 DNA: TGTGCCAGCAGCTTGGCCAGGGTTAGCGGGAGTGGCCTGGGTGAGCAGTTCTTC.

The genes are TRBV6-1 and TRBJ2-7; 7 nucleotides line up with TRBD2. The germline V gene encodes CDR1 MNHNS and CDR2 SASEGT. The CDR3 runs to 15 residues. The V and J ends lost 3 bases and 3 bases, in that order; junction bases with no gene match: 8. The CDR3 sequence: CASSDPGGRLYEQYF. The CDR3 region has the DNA TGTGCCAGCAGTGATCCGGGCGGGAGACTCTACGAGCAGTACTTC.

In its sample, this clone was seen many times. The CDR3 loop is CASSIRGGDYGYTF. CDR3 in DNA: TGTGCCAGTAGTATAAGAGGGGGCGACTATGGCTACACCTTC. This sequence joins TRBV19 and TRBJ1-2; 7 bases line up with TRBD1. Germline lookup yields CDR1 LNHDA and CDR2 SQIVND (reference sequence). V was pared by 2 bases and J by 3 bases, with 3 bases of the junction left unmatched. The length of the CDR3 is 14 residues.

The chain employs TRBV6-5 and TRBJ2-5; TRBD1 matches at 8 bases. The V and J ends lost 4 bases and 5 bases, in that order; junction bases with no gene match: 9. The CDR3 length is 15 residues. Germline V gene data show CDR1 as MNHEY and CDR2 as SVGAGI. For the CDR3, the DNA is TGTGCCAGCAGTTTCGGACAGGGAGGTCGGGAGACCCAGTACTTC. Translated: CASSFGQGGRETQYF.

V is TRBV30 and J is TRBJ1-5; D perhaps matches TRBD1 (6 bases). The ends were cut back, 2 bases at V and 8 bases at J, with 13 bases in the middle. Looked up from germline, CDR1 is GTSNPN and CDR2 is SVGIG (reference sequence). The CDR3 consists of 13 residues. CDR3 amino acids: CAWSPGHQKPQHF. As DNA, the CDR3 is TGTGCCTGGAGTCCGGGACATCAAAAGCCCCAGCATTTT.

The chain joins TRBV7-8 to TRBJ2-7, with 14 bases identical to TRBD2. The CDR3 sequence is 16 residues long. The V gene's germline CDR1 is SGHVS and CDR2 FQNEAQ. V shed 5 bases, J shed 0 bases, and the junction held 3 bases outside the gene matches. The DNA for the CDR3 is TGTGCCAGCAGCCTGACTAGCGGGAGGGTCTCCTACGAGCAGTACTTC. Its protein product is CASSLTSGRVSYEQYF. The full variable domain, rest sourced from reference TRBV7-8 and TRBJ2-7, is GAGVSQSPRYKVAKRGQDVALRCDPISGHVSLFWYQQALGQGPEFLTYFQNEAQLDKSGLPSDRFFAERPEGSVSTLKIQRTQQEDSAVYLCASSLTSGRVSYEQYFGPGTRLTVT.

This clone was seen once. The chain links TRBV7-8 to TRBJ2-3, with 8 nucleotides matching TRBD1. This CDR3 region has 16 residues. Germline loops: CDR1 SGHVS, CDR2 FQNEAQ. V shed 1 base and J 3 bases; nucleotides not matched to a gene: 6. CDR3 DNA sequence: TGTGCCAGCAGCTTAGGGACAGGGTCGGGGACAGATACGCAGTATTTT. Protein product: CASSLGTGSGTDTQYF.